This section outlines one T cell receptor beta chain sequence together with its context. The sample comes from a study of beta chain features in type 1 diabetes. Turning to the study itself: Patients and healthy donors were similar in age, gender and cell yields.

The authors reverse transcribed all of the isolated RNA, so sequencing captured expressed TCRB transcripts. The data were produced by immunoSEQ multiplex PCR, yet TCRdb's version contains in-frame clones alone and is incomplete. Among hundreds of thousands of clones, about 63% were seen once, and the ten largest hold about 0.05%. Germline V gene lookup returns CDR1 GTSNPN and CDR2 SVGIG (reference sequence). Trimming took 1 base from V and 4 from J, leaving 15 bases between them. The length of the CDR3 is 15 residues. The origin of this receptor is a young man in good health. The sample consisted of naive CD4+ T cells from blood. The chain has TRBV30 and TRBJ2-3; a possible D gene is TRBD2 (5 bases). CDR3 residues: CAWSGGRGRADTQYF. CDR3 DNA: TGTGCCTGGAGTGGAGGGAGAGGAAGAGCAGATACGCAGTATTTT.